The 24 T cell receptor beta chains presented below share a single source sample, sequenced in a study of regulatory T cells in long-lasting Graves disease. As for time point: newly diagnosed GD, antithyroid drugs for less than 3 months. The authors made the TCR library using RNA they extracted from PBMCs. Building the TCR beta libraries relied on iRepertoire HTBI primers, and CDR3 regions underwent Arm-PCR. TCRdb called the multiplex PCR reads again in MiXCR, with one record for every CDR3 protein. The sample contains under 400,000 distinct CDR3 sequences, roughly 17% of which appear only once. These data also featured in a second study, about T cells in Graves' hyperthyroidism and ophthalmopathy.

The specimen comprised peripheral blood mononuclear cells (PBMCs), sampled at new diagnosis, from a patient treated with antithyroid drugs. The receptors stem from a man aged 40-49 years with Graves disease.

This clonotype showed up many times. This chain links TRBV28 with TRBJ2-1, with TRBD2 matching 7 bases. From germline, CDR1 is MDHEN and CDR2 SYDVKM. This CDR3 spans 15 amino acids. J lost 7 bases, V lost 5 bases, and 11 bases had no gene match. The CDR3 loop is CASSETGLRRNEQFF. The CDR3 bases are TGTGCCAGCAGTGAAACGGGACTAAGGCGGAATGAGCAGTTCTTC.

This chain joins TRBV15 and TRBJ2-4; weak D call: TRBD2 (6 bases). CDR3 length: 12 residues. The germline V gene has CDR1 LNHNV and CDR2 YYDKDF (reference sequence). V lost 0 bases and J lost 15, with 12 bases in between. The DNA for the CDR3 is TGTGCCACCAGCAGAGATAGGGGACTCAGGTACTTC. This codes for CATSRDRGLRYF.

As to this clonotype: A far larger clone lies a single base away; this is likely a read error. The chain links TRBV2 to TRBJ2-5; D ambiguous. The germline CDR1 and CDR2 sequences are SNHLY and FYNNEI. The CDR3 runs 13 residues. Trimming removed 7 bases from V and 11 bases from J, with 20 bases in between. CDR3 DNA sequence: TGTGCCAGCAACCCCCTAGAGTACAATGAGCAGTACTTC. Encoded protein: CASNPLEYNEQYF.

This chain uses TRBV6-1 with TRBJ2-6; D is possibly TRBD1 (6 bases). The CDR3 consists of 15 residues. Germline values: CDR1 MNHNS, CDR2 SASEGT. The V gene lost 6 bases and the J gene lost 0 bases, with 9 bases spanning the gap. The CDR3: CASRTGYSGANVLTF. The CDR3 DNA reads as TGTGCCAGCAGGACAGGCTACTCTGGGGCCAACGTCCTGACTTTC.

This clonotype appeared a few times. The V gene is TRBV10-3, the J gene TRBJ1-2; D is undetermined. The CDR3 loop spans 13 amino acids. Looked up from germline, CDR1 is ENHRY and CDR2 is SYGVKD. V lost 4 bases, J lost 2 bases, and 8 bases lay in between. The CDR3 DNA reads TGTGCCATCAGTGCGGCGGAGAACTATGGCTACACCTTC. Protein sequence: CAISAAENYGYTF.

The CDR3 coding sequence is TGTGCCATCAGTGAGGAGGGACAGCTCTATCAGCCCCAGCATTTT. Its protein is CAISEEGQLYQPQHF. V usage is TRBV10-3 and J usage is TRBJ1-5; 7 bases map to TRBD1. J gave up 5 bases and V 2 bases, and 6 bases lay outside the gene matches. The germline V gene has CDR1 ENHRY and CDR2 SYGVKD. The CDR3 is 15 residues long.

This clonotype was seen at least ten times. This chain links TRBV20-1 with TRBJ1-2; D gene uncertain. In germline, CDR1 is DFQATT, CDR2 SNEGSKA (reference sequence). The CDR3 is 10 amino acids. Trimming stripped 6 bases from V and 4 bases from J, with 6 bases between. CDR3 region: CSADLYGYTF. CDR3 DNA: TGCAGTGCCGACCTCTATGGCTACACCTTC.

The table lists this clonotype with many counts. The chain joins TRBV7-8 to TRBJ2-5; D perhaps matches TRBD1 (5 bases). The end of the DNA fits TRBJ2-1 better, so the J call may be wrong. CDR1 and CDR2 from the germline V gene are SGHVS and FQNEAQ. The CDR3 contains 13 residues. CDR3 nucleotide sequence: TGTGCCAGCAGCTTCAGGGTTAGGAATGAGCAGTTCTTC. This gives the protein CASSFRVRNEQFF.

The CDR3 here is CASSLAGQNRGAQHF. The CDR3 nucleotides read TGTGCCAGCAGCTTAGCCGGGCAGAACCGGGGAGCCCAGCATTTT. The chain carries TRBV7-9 and TRBJ1-5; D is unclear. The CDR3 contains 15 residues. The V and J ends lost 0 bases and 11 bases respectively, with 17 bases between them. CDR1 and CDR2 from the germline V gene are SEHNR and FQNEAQ (reference sequence).

This chain joins TRBV15 and TRBJ1-6; 7 positions match TRBD1. Losses at the gene ends were 4 bases for V and 8 bases for J; bases not matched to a gene: 11. Germline V gives CDR1 LNHNV, CDR2 YYDKDF (reference sequence). This CDR3 region has 16 residues. The CDR3 here is CATSTTYRGGHSPLHF. CDR3 nucleotide sequence: TGTGCCACCAGCACCACATACAGGGGAGGACATTCACCCCTCCACTTT.

The chain uses TRBV30 and TRBJ2-7; TRBD1 might be the D (5 bases). The V end lost 3 bases, the J end lost 2 bases, and 8 bases lay between the germline ends. The CDR3 loop spans 12 amino acids. Per the germline V gene, CDR1 is GTSNPN and CDR2 is SVGIG (reference sequence). CDR3 amino acids: CAWSRQPYEQYF. DNA for the CDR3: TGTGCCTGGAGCAGACAGCCCTACGAGCAGTACTTC.

In its sample, this clonotype was seen many times. The rearrangement uses TRBV27 and TRBJ1-5; TRBD1 matches at 7 bases. With V trimmed by 7 bases and J by 4 bases, 10 bases remained unmatched. CDR3 length: 15 amino acids. Germline V gene lookup returns CDR1 MNHEY and CDR2 SMNVEV (reference sequence). The CDR3 region is CASNPAGTVNQPQHF. DNA of the CDR3: TGTGCCAGCAACCCCGCCGGGACAGTTAATCAGCCCCAGCATTTT.

This chain joins TRBV29-1 and TRBJ2-1, with 9 bases lining up with TRBD1. From germline, CDR1 is SQVTM and CDR2 ANQGSEA. The CDR3 runs 14 residues. The trim removed 4 bases at V and 3 bases at J, leaving 4 bases unmatched. The DNA for the CDR3 is TGCAGCGTTGCGGGACAGGGTAGCTACAATGAGCAGTTCTTC. Protein sequence: CSVAGQGSYNEQFF.

The rearrangement uses TRBV11-2 and TRBJ2-1, with 11 bases aligning to TRBD1. Germline CDR1 SGHAT, CDR2 FQNNGV. V shed 4 bases, J shed 4 bases, and the junction held 3 bases outside the gene matches. The CDR3 runs 15 residues. This CDR3 is CASSSGTGGYNEQFF. The CDR3 bases are TGTGCCAGCAGCTCCGGGACAGGGGGTTACAATGAGCAGTTCTTC. Filled out from reference TRBV11-2 and TRBJ2-1, the complete variable domain reads EAGVAQSPRYKIIEKRQSVAFWCNPISGHATLYWYQQILGQGPKLLIQFQNNGVVDDSQLPKDRFSAERLKGVDSTLKIQPAKLEDSAVYLCASSSGTGGYNEQFFGPGTRLTVL.

In the case of this clonotype: This may be a read error: a much more frequent sequence differs by one nucleotide. This chain uses TRBV5-1 with TRBJ2-1; 10 bases match TRBD2. The germline V gene encodes CDR1 SGHRS and CDR2 YFSETQ. With V trimmed by 2 bases and J by 5 bases, 7 bases remained unmatched. CDR3 size: 16 residues. The chain's CDR3 is CASSFLAGATHNEQFF. In DNA, the CDR3 is TGCGCCAGCAGCTTCCTAGCGGGGGCCACCCACAATGAGCAGTTCTTC.

This clonotype was detected many times. This sequence joins TRBV3-1 and TRBJ2-5, with D uncertain. The ends were cut back, 2 bases at V and 1 base at J, with 2 bases in the middle. Germline assignment: CDR1 LGHDT and CDR2 YNNKEL (reference sequence). This CDR3 spans 12 amino acids. CDR3 coding DNA: TGTGCCAGCAGCCAAATCCAAGAGACCCAGTACTTC. This translates into CASSQIQETQYF.

This chain connects TRBV6-1 to TRBJ1-6; no definite D call. The V and J ends lost 6 bases and 7 bases respectively, with 10 bases between them. Germline CDR1 is MNHNS and CDR2 is SASEGT. CDR3 length equals 13 residues. CDR3 sequence: CASSEAGNSPLHF. CDR3 sequence (DNA): TGTGCCAGCAGCGAGGCCGGGAATTCACCCCTCCACTTT.

This clonotype was found many times. The V and J genes are TRBV28 and TRBJ2-7; D remains unclear. V was trimmed by 1 base and J by 4 bases, leaving 8 bases between them. Germline CDR1 is MDHEN and CDR2 is SYDVKM. The CDR3 is made up of 13 amino acids. The CDR3 is CASSLSPGYEQYF. The CDR3 nucleotides read TGTGCCAGCAGTTTATCCCCCGGGTACGAGCAGTACTTC.

This clonotype was seen at least ten times. This sequence joins TRBV10-1 and TRBJ2-7, with TRBD2 matching 14 bases. With 0 bases clipped from V and 3 bases from J, the junction kept 4 bases outside the gene matches. Per germline, CDR1 WNHNN and CDR2 SYGVQD (reference sequence). The CDR3 totals 17 residues. The CDR3 loop reads CASSESGLAGAGYEQYF. The CDR3 region has the DNA TGCGCCAGCAGTGAGTCGGGACTAGCGGGGGCGGGCTACGAGCAGTACTTC.

This clonotype was seen many times. The genes are TRBV5-1 and TRBJ1-4; the match to TRBD1 covers 10 bases. Germline-derived CDR1 and CDR2 are SGHRS and YFSETQ. Trimming at V came to 4 bases and at J to 8 bases, leaving 8 bases not matched to a gene. The CDR3 loop spans 15 amino acids. In DNA form, the CDR3 reads TGCGCCAGCAGCCGAGGGACAGGGGAGGAGGAAAAACTGTTTTTT. Protein product: CASSRGTGEEEKLFF.

The sample holds many counts of this clonotype. This chain connects TRBV2 to TRBJ2-7; TRBD1 aligns across 8 bases. J was trimmed by 3 bases and V by 5 bases; bases with no gene match: 9. The CDR3 covers 15 residues. Germline V CDR1 and CDR2: SNHLY, FYNNEI. The CDR3 DNA reads as TGTGCCAGCAGTCGAGGACAGGGTCCAAGCTACGAGCAGTACTTC. It codes for CASSRGQGPSYEQYF.

There are many counts of this clonotype. The V and J genes are TRBV20-1 and TRBJ2-3; the D gene is possibly TRBD1 (5 bases). This CDR3 spans 16 amino acids. Germline CDR1 DFQATT, CDR2 SNEGSKA (reference sequence). Trimming took 1 base from V and 1 from J, leaving 15 bases between them. DNA for the CDR3: TGCAGTGCTAGAGCCCTAGACAGATGGGGCACAGATACGCAGTATTTT. Translated: CSARALDRWGTDTQYF.

This clonotype was found a few times. The chain combines TRBV10-3 with TRBJ1-5; 7 bases agree with TRBD1. V was clipped by 10 bases and J by 7 bases; unmatched bases: 10. The germline V gene encodes CDR1 ENHRY and CDR2 SYGVKD. This CDR3 comprises 13 residues. Here the CDR3 reads CASRRGPQQPQHF. The CDR3 DNA follows: TGTGCCAGTCGAAGGGGGCCTCAGCAGCCCCAGCATTTT.

This clonotype has ten or more counts. J is TRBJ2-5 and V is TRBV5-8; no clear D gene. The CDR3 is made up of 12 amino acids. CDR1 is SGHTS and CDR2 is YDEGEE in the germline V gene. The V and J ends lost 5 bases and 4 bases respectively, with 9 bases between them. CDR3 loop: CASSVRRETQYF. The CDR3 DNA is TGTGCCAGCAGTGTCCGGCGAGAGACCCAGTACTTC.